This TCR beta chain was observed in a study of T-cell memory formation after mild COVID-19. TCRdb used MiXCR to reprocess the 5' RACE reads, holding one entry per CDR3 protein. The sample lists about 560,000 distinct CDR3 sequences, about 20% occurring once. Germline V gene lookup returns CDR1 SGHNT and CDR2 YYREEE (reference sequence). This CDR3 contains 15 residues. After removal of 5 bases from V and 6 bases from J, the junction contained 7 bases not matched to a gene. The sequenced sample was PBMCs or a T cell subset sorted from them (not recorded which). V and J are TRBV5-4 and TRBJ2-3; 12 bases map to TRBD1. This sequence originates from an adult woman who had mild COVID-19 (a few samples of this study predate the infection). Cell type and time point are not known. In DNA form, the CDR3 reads TGTGCCAGCAGACATGGGACAGGGGGCAGGGATACGCAGTATTTT. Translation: CASRHGTGGRDTQYF.